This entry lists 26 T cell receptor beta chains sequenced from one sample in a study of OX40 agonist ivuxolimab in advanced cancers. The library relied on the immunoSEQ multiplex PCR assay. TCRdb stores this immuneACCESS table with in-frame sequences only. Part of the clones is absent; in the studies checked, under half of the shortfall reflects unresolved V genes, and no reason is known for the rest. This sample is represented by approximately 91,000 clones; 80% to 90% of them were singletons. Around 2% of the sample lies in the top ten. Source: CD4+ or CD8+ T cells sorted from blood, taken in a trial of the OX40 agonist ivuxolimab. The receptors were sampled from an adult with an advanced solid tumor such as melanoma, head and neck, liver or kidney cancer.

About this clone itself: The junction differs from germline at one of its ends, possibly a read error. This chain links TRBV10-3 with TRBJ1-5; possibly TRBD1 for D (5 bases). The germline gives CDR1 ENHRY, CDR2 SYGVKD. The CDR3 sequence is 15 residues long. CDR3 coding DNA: TGTGCCATCAGTGAGTCAGAGGACACGAATCGGCCCCAGCATTTT. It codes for CAISESEDTNRPQHF.

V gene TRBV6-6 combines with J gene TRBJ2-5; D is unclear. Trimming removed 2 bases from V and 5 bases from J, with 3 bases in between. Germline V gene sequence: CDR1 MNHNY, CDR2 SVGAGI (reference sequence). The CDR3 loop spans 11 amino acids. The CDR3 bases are TGTGCCAGCAGTTACGGCGAGACCCAGTACTTC. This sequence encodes CASSYGETQYF.

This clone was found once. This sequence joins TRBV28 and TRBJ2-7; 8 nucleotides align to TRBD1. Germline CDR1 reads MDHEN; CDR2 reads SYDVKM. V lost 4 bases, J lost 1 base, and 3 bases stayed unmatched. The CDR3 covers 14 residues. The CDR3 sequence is CASSSQGASYEQYF. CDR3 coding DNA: TGTGCCAGCAGTTCTCAGGGGGCGTCCTACGAGCAGTACTTC. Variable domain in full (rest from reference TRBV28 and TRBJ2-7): DVKVTQSSRYLVKRTGEKVFLECVQDMDHENMFWYRQDPGLGLRLIYFSYDVKMKEKGDIPEGYSVSREKKERFSLILESASTNQTSMYLCASSSQGASYEQYFGPGTRLTVT.

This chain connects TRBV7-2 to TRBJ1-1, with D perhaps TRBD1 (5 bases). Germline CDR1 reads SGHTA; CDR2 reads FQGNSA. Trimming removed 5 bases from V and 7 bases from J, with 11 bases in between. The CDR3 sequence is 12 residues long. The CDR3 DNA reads TGTGCCAGCAGCCGAGAAAGGGGTGAAGCTTTCTTT. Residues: CASSRERGEAFF.

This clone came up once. In DNA form, the CDR3 reads TGTGCCATCAGTCGGGGGACAGGAGGAGGTGGTAATGAAAAACTGTTTTTT. Protein product: CAISRGTGGGGNEKLFF. This sequence joins TRBV10-3 and TRBJ1-4; TRBD1 agrees at 8 bases. This CDR3 has 17 residues. Looked up from germline, CDR1 is ENHRY and CDR2 is SYGVKD. Germline trimming cut 5 bases from V and 4 bases from J; bases unmatched to any gene: 12.

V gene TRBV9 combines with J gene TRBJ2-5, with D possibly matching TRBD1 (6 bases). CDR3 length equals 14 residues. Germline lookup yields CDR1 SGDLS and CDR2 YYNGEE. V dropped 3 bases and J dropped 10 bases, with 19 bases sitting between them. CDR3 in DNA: TGTGCCAGCAGCGAGGGGGATCGCTGGGCTGGCCAGTACTTC. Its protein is CASSEGDRWAGQYF.

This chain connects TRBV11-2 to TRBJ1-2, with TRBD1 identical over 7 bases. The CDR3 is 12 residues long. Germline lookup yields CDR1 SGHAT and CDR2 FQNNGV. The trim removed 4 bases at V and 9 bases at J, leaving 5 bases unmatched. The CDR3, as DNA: TGTGCCAGCAGCTCGGGACAGAAAAGCTACACCTTC. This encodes CASSSGQKSYTF.

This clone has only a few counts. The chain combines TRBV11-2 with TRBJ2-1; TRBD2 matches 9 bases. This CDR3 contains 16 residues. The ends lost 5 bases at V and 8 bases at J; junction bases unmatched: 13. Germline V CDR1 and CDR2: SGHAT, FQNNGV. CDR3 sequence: CASSLLSGGLEDEQFF. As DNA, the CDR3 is TGTGCCAGCAGCCTTCTGAGCGGGGGGCTTGAAGATGAGCAGTTCTTC.

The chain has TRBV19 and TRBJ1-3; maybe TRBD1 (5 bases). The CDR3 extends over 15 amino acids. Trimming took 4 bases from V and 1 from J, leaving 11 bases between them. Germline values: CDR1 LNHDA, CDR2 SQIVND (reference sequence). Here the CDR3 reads CASSTRDFSGNTIYF. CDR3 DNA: TGTGCCAGTAGTACCCGGGACTTTTCTGGAAACACCATATATTTT. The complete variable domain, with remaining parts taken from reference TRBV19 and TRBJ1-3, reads DGGITQSPKYLFRKEGQNVTLSCEQNLNHDAMYWYRQDPGQGLRLIYYSQIVNDFQKGDIAEGYSVSREKKESFPLTVTSAQKNPTAFYLCASSTRDFSGNTIYFGEGSWLTVV.

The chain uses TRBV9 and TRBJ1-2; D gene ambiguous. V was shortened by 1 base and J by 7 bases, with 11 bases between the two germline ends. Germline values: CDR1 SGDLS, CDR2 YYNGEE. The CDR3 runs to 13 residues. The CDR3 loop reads CASSVSPGAGYTF. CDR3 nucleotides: TGTGCCAGCAGCGTATCTCCAGGTGCTGGCTACACCTTC. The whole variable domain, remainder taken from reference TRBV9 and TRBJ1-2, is DSGVTQTPKHLITATGQRVTLRCSPRSGDLSVYWYQQSLDQGLQFLIQYYNGEERAKGNILERFSAQQFPDLHSELNLSSLELGDSALYFCASSVSPGAGYTFGSGTRLTVV.

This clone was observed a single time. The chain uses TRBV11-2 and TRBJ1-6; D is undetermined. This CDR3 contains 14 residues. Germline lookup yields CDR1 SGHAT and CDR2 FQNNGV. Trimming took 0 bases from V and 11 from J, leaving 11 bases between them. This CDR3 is CASSLDIGLAPLHF. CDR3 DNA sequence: TGTGCCAGCAGCTTAGATATCGGGCTAGCACCCCTCCACTTT.

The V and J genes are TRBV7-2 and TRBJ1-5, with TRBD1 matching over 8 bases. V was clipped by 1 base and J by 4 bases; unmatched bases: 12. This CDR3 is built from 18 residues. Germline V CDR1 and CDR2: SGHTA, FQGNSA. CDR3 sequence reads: CASSLVGGAGGGNQPQHF. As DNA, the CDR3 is TGTGCCAGCAGCTTAGTAGGGGGAGCAGGGGGCGGAAATCAGCCCCAGCATTTT.

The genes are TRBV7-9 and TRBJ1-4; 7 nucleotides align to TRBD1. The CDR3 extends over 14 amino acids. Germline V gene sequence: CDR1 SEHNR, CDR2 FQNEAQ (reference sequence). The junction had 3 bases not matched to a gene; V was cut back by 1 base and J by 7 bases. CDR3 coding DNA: TGTGCCAGCAGCTTAGGACAGGGTATTGAAAAACTGTTTTTT. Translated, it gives CASSLGQGIEKLFF.

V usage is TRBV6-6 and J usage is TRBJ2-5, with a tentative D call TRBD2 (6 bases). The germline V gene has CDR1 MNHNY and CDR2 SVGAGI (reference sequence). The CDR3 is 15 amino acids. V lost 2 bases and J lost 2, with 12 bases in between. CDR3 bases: TGTGCCAGCAGTTACGGCCAGGGAGGACAAGAGACCCAGTACTTC. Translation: CASSYGQGGQETQYF.

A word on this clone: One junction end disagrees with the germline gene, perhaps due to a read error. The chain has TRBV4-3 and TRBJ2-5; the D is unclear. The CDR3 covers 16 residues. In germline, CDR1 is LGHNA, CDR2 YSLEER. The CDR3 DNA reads TGCGCCAGCAGCCAAGCAATGGAGAGGAGACAAGGGACCCAGTACTTC. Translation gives CASSQAMERRQGTQYF.

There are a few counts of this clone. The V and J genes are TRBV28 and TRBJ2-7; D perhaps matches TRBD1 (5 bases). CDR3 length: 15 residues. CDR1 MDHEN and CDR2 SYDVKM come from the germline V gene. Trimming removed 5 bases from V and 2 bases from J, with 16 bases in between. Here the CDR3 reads CASSGAWKIPYEQYF. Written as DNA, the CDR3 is TGTGCCAGCAGTGGGGCGTGGAAGATCCCCTACGAGCAGTACTTC.

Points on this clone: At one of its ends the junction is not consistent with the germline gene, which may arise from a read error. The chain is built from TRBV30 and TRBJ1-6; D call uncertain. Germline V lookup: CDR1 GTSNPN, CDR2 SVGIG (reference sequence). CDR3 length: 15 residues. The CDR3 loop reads CAWRGKRTYNSPLHF. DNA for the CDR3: TGTGCCTGGAGGGGAAAAAGGACCTACAATTCACCCCTCCACTTT. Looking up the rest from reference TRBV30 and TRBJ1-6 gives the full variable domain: SQTIHQWPATLVQPVGSPLSLECTVEGTSNPNLYWYRQAAGRGLQLLFYSVGIGQISSEVPQNLSASRPQDRQFILSSKKLLLSDSGFYLCAWRGKRTYNSPLHFGNGTRLTVT.

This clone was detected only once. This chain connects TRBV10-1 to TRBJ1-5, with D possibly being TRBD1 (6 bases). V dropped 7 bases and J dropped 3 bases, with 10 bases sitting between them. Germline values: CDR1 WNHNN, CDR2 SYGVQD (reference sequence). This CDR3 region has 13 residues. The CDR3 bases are TGCGCCAGCAAGGGACAACACAATCAGCCCCAGCATTTT. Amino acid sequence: CASKGQHNQPQHF.

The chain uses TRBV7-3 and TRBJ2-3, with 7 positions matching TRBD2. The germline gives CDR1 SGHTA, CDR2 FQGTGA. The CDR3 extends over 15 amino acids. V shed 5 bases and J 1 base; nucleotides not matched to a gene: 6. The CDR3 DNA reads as TGTGCCAGCAGCCTTTTGGGGGGGGGCACAGATACGCAGTATTTT. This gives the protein CASSLLGGGTDTQYF.

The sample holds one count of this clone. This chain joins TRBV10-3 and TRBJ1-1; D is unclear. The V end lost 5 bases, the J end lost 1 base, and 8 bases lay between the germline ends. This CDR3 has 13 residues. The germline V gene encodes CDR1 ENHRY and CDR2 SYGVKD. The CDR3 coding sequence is TGTGCCATCAGTTCAGGACCGAACACTGAAGCTTTCTTT. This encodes CAISSGPNTEAFF.

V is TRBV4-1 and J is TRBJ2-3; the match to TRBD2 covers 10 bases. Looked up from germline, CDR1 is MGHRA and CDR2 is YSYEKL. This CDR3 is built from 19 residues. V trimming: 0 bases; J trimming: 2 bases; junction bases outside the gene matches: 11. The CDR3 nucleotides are TGCGCCAGCAGCCAAGATCATTTCCCTAGCGGGGGCCCCACAGATACGCAGTATTTT. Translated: CASSQDHFPSGGPTDTQYF.

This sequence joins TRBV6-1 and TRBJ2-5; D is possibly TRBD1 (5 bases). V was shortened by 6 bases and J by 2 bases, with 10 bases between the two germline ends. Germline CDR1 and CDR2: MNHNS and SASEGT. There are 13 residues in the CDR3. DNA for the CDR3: TGTGCCAGCAGAGTCACAGGACAAGAGACCCAGTACTTC. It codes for CASRVTGQETQYF.

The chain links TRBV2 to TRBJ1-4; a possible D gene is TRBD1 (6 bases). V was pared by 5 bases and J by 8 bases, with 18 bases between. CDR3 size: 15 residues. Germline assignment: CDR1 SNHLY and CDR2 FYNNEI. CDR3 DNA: TGTGCCAGCAGTAACGACAGGCGGAGAGGGGAAAAACTGTTTTTT. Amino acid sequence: CASSNDRRRGEKLFF.

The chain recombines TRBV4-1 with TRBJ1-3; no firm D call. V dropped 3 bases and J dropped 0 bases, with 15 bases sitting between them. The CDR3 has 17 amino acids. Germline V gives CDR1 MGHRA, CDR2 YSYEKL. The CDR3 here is CASSHLRVFHSGNTIYF. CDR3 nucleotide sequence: TGCGCCAGCAGCCACCTAAGAGTTTTCCACTCTGGAAACACCATATATTTT.

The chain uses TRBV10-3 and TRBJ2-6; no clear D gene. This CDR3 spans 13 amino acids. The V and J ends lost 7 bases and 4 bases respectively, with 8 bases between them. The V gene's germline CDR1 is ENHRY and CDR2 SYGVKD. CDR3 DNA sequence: TGTGCCATCATGATAGCCGGGGCCAACGTCCTGACTTTC. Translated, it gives CAIMIAGANVLTF.

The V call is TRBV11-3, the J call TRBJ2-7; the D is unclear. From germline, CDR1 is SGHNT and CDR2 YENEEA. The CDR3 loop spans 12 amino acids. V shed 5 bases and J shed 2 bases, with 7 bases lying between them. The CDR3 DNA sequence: TGTGCCAGCAGCCAAAGCGCCTACGAGCAGTACTTC. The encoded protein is CASSQSAYEQYF.